This T cell receptor (beta chain) was identified during a study of T cell clonotyping in hematopoietic cell transplantation. At the level of the study: Cytoreduction preceded collection of pretransplant recipient samples.

Study-wide points: Pathologically expanded recipient clonotypes increased progressively from day 30 to day 180 as diversity fell. Graft donor and pretransplant recipient Inverse Simpson Index values predicted broader posttransplant TCR diversity.

V was trimmed by 3 bases and J by 4 bases, leaving 10 bases between them. This CDR3 region has 13 residues. CDR1 is GTSNPN, CDR2 SVGIG, per germline (reference sequence). Time point given: recipient sample about 28 days before transplant, after cytoreduction. Recipient blood drawn about 28 days pretransplant and days 30, 100, 180 after. A word on this clone: What it binds is unknown.

The repertoire was sequenced with immunoSEQ multiplex PCR; TCRdb's copy has only in-frame clones and lacks some. The table includes around 5,000 clones, 25% to 40% detected once. Sequences were derived from peripheral blood mononuclear cells, sampled before stem cell transplant. This sequence originates from a man aged 45-60 years with myelofibrosis. Some clones in this sample may be carry-over from other donors' samples. The chain carries TRBV30 and TRBJ1-5; no clear D. As DNA, the CDR3 is TGTGCCTGGAGGGTAGGAGGAAATCAGCCCCAGCATTTT. Translated: CAWRVGGNQPQHF.